One sample yielded the 18 T cell receptor beta chains listed below, sequenced in a study of blood T cells in healthy people across ages. It was with a sample-barcoded 5' primer and a J-beta primer mix that a second PCR of about 6 to 12 cycles was run. MiXCR, run by TCRdb on the 5' RACE reads, gives a single entry per CDR3 protein. The sample consists of under 2,000,000 distinct CDR3 sequences, 40% to 55% of them appearing once. Sequenced sample: blood. The receptors here all came from a woman between 40 and 50 years old in good health.

This clonotype was observed a few times. This CDR3 reads CASLLTGEWNEQFF. DNA of the CDR3: TGTGCCAGCCTGCTAACAGGGGAATGGAATGAGCAGTTCTTC. This chain uses TRBV28 with TRBJ2-1; TRBD1 matches 7 bases. CDR3 length: 14 residues. CDR1 is MDHEN and CDR2 is SYDVKM in the germline V gene. V lost 8 bases, J lost 7 bases, and 11 bases stayed unmatched.

The chain uses TRBV7-9 and TRBJ1-2, with no clear D. V was trimmed by 5 bases and J by 3 bases, leaving 13 bases between them. The germline CDR1 and CDR2 sequences are SEHNR and FQNEAQ (reference sequence). The CDR3 is 14 residues long. The DNA for the CDR3 is TGTGCCAGCAGCCAAGACGGAGCCTACTATGGCTACACCTTC. Amino acid sequence: CASSQDGAYYGYTF. Combining the CDR3 with reference TRBV7-9 and TRBJ1-2 gives the whole variable domain DTGVSQNPRHKITKRGQNVTFRCDPISEHNRLYWYRQTLGQGPEFLTYFQNEAQLEKSRLLSDRFSAERPKGSFSTLEIQRTEQGDSAMYLCASSQDGAYYGYTFGSGTRLTVV.

This chain links TRBV20-1 with TRBJ1-2, with TRBD1 matching 9 bases. V was pared by 1 base and J by 7 bases, with 7 bases of the junction left unmatched. CDR1 is DFQATT and CDR2 is SNEGSKA in the germline V gene (reference sequence). The CDR3 is 14 residues long. CDR3 sequence reads: CSARVTQGAGGYTF. DNA of the CDR3: TGCAGTGCTAGAGTAACACAGGGGGCGGGTGGCTACACCTTC.

The count of this clonotype is one. CDR3 in amino acids: CASSQDGRTIAGATNEKLFF. In nucleotides, the CDR3 is TGCGCCAGCAGCCAAGATGGTCGGACTATAGCAGGGGCAACTAATGAAAAACTGTTTTTT. The gene calls are TRBV4-1 and TRBJ1-4; a weak D match, TRBD1 (6 bases). The germline V and J ends were trimmed by 0 bases and 0 bases, with 20 bases remaining between them. CDR3 size: 20 residues. Germline V lookup: CDR1 MGHRA, CDR2 YSYEKL.

The CDR3 bases are TGTGCCAGCAGTTACCTCGGTGTGGCCGACTCTTACGAGCAGTACTTC. It encodes CASSYLGVADSYEQYF. The chain is built from TRBV6-5 and TRBJ2-4; no clear D. The tail of the sequence fits TRBJ2-7 better, so the J call may be wrong. The germline gives CDR1 MNHEY, CDR2 SVGAGI. This CDR3 spans 16 amino acids.

The V gene is TRBV3-1, the J gene TRBJ2-3; D ambiguous. The length of the CDR3 is 14 residues. From germline, CDR1 is LGHDT and CDR2 YNNKEL (reference sequence). Trimming left V 1 base short and J 4 bases short, with 9 bases between. The CDR3 loop reads CASSQVGIPDTQYF. In nucleotides, the CDR3 is TGTGCCAGCAGCCAAGTCGGAATTCCAGATACGCAGTATTTT.

The chain carries TRBV20-1 and TRBJ1-3; D is possibly TRBD1 (6 bases). The germline V and J ends were trimmed by 0 bases and 0 bases, with 18 bases remaining between them. Looked up from germline, CDR1 is DFQATT and CDR2 is SNEGSKA (reference sequence). This CDR3 is built from 18 residues. CDR3 loop: CSARDAKGTISSGNTIYF. CDR3 DNA: TGCAGTGCTAGAGATGCGAAAGGGACAATAAGCTCTGGAAACACCATATATTTT.

The chain joins TRBV20-1 to TRBJ2-1; TRBD1 aligns across 7 bases. J gave up 13 bases and V 2 bases, and 11 bases lay outside the gene matches. Germline values: CDR1 DFQATT, CDR2 SNEGSKA (reference sequence). This CDR3 has 13 residues. The CDR3 region is CSARRPQGMEQFF. DNA of the CDR3: TGCAGTGCTAGACGCCCACAGGGGATGGAACAGTTCTTC.

This clonotype is a singleton in its sample. V usage is TRBV6-5 and J usage is TRBJ2-1; possibly TRBD1 for D (6 bases). The CDR3 has 16 amino acids. Trimming cost V 0 bases and J 7 bases, with 16 bases left between them. CDR1 is MNHEY and CDR2 is SVGAGI in the germline V gene. The CDR3 reads CASSYSPSRGWNEQFF. The CDR3 region has the DNA TGTGCCAGCAGTTACTCTCCAAGCAGGGGTTGGAATGAGCAGTTCTTC.

The chain couples TRBV5-1 to TRBJ2-5, with D possibly TRBD2 on 6 matching bases. The tail of the sequence fits TRBJ2-4 better, so the J call may be wrong. CDR1 is SGHRS, CDR2 YFSETQ, per germline. This CDR3 has 14 residues. The CDR3 nucleotides read TGCGCCAGCAGCCCTCCGGGGGTAGAGCACATTCAGTACTTC. Protein: CASSPPGVEHIQYF.

This clonotype was picked up a small number of times. The chain carries TRBV4-3 and TRBJ1-6; D perhaps matches TRBD1 (5 bases). Per germline, CDR1 LGHNA and CDR2 YSLEER. This CDR3 spans 16 amino acids. The V end lost 0 bases, the J end lost 9 bases, and 15 bases lay between the germline ends. For the CDR3, the DNA is TGCGCCAGCAGCCAAGACAGGGACTATATAATTTCACCCCTCCACTTT. This translates into CASSQDRDYIISPLHF.

This chain uses TRBV9 with TRBJ1-2; no clear D gene. Per the germline V gene, CDR1 is SGDLS and CDR2 is YYNGEE. V dropped 0 bases and J dropped 8 bases, with 8 bases sitting between them. The CDR3 contains 12 residues. Here the CDR3 DNA reads TGTGCCAGCAGCGTAGACGGGCGAGGCTACACCTTC. Its translation: CASSVDGRGYTF.

This clonotype was detected a few times. The chain has TRBV12-3 or TRBV12-4 and TRBJ2-7; 8 bases match TRBD2. The ends lost 6 bases at V and 0 bases at J; junction bases unmatched: 4. The CDR3 is made up of 14 amino acids. This CDR3 reads CASRHSGDSYEQYF. CDR3 DNA sequence: TGTGCCAGCAGGCATAGCGGGGACTCCTACGAGCAGTACTTC.

This rearrangement joins TRBV27 to TRBJ1-1; D call uncertain. The CDR3 runs 15 residues. Trimming removed 7 bases from V and 4 bases from J, with 19 bases in between. Looked up from germline, CDR1 is MNHEY and CDR2 is SMNVEV (reference sequence). The CDR3 protein is CASTPLGPGGTEAFF. The CDR3 DNA is TGTGCCAGCACTCCCTTAGGGCCCGGCGGCACTGAAGCTTTCTTT.

The rearrangement links TRBV6-5 to TRBJ1-2, with D possibly matching TRBD1 (5 bases). This CDR3 has 14 residues. From germline, CDR1 is MNHEY and CDR2 SVGAGI. Deletions cut 4 bases from V and 4 bases from J, with 13 bases between. The DNA for the CDR3 is TGTGCCAGCAGTTGGGGCAGAGCCTTCTATGGCTACACCTTC. Protein product: CASSWGRAFYGYTF.

This clonotype was detected only a few times. This chain connects TRBV10-3 to TRBJ2-1; 8 positions agree with TRBD1. The germline CDR1 and CDR2 sequences are ENHRY and SYGVKD. This CDR3 has 19 residues. The junction had 17 bases not matched to a gene; V was cut back by 4 bases and J by 3 bases. CDR3 DNA: TGTGCCATCAGTGGTTCCCCGACAGGGGTGAACTCGGGCTACAATGAGCAGTTCTTC. It codes for CAISGSPTGVNSGYNEQFF.

The table lists this clonotype with a count of one. The rearrangement joins TRBV7-6 to TRBJ2-1; 8 bases align to TRBD2. V dropped 5 bases and J dropped 3; count of bases not matched to a gene: 15. This CDR3 is 18 amino acids long. Germline lookup yields CDR1 SGHVS and CDR2 FNYEAQ. The chain's CDR3 is CASSGGLAGDYYYNEQFF. DNA for the CDR3: TGTGCCAGCAGCGGTGGGCTAGCGGGCGATTACTACTACAATGAGCAGTTCTTC.

This chain connects TRBV3-1 to TRBJ2-7, with TRBD1 matching 7 bases. The DNA end favors TRBJ2-5, so the J call may be wrong. Looked up from germline, CDR1 is LGHDT and CDR2 is YNNKEL (reference sequence). CDR3 length: 15 residues. Written as DNA, the CDR3 is TGTGCCAGCAGCCAACTCGACAGGGATGGGGAGACCCAGTACTTC. Its protein product is CASSQLDRDGETQYF.